This TCR beta chain was sequenced in a study of vaccination and CD4 T cells after COVID-19. The Oncomine TCR Beta short-read assay was applied to DNA of cultured CD4+ T cells. Using its own MiXCR run on the PCR reads, TCRdb lists one record per CDR3 protein. The table has some 23,000 distinct CDR3 sequences, approximately 44% seen once; the top ten hold 15% to 20%. Germline loops: CDR1 LNHDA, CDR2 SQIVND (reference sequence). Trimming left V 0 bases short and J 6 bases short, with 11 bases between. The CDR3 is 14 amino acids. Treatment reported: approximately 9-day PBMC culture with coronavirus spike peptide pools or control peptides (ViraFEST assay). Regarding this clonotype: The antigen is unknown.

The TCR was taken from a human donor who received a COVID-19 vaccine. The specimen comprised CD4+ T cells from blood, cultured in vitro, sampled before SARS-CoV-2 vaccination. V is TRBV19 and J is TRBJ1-2; no firm D call. For the CDR3, the DNA is TGTGCCAGTAGTATAGAGTACAGTTCGGATGGCTACACCTTC. Its translation is CASSIEYSSDGYTF. The full variable domain, in which reference TRBV19 and TRBJ1-2 provide the parts outside the CDR3, is DGGITQSPKYLFRKEGQNVTLSCEQNLNHDAMYWYRQDPGQGLRLIYYSQIVNDFQKGDIAEGYSVSREKKESFPLTVTSAQKNPTAFYLCASSIEYSSDGYTFGSGTRLTVV.